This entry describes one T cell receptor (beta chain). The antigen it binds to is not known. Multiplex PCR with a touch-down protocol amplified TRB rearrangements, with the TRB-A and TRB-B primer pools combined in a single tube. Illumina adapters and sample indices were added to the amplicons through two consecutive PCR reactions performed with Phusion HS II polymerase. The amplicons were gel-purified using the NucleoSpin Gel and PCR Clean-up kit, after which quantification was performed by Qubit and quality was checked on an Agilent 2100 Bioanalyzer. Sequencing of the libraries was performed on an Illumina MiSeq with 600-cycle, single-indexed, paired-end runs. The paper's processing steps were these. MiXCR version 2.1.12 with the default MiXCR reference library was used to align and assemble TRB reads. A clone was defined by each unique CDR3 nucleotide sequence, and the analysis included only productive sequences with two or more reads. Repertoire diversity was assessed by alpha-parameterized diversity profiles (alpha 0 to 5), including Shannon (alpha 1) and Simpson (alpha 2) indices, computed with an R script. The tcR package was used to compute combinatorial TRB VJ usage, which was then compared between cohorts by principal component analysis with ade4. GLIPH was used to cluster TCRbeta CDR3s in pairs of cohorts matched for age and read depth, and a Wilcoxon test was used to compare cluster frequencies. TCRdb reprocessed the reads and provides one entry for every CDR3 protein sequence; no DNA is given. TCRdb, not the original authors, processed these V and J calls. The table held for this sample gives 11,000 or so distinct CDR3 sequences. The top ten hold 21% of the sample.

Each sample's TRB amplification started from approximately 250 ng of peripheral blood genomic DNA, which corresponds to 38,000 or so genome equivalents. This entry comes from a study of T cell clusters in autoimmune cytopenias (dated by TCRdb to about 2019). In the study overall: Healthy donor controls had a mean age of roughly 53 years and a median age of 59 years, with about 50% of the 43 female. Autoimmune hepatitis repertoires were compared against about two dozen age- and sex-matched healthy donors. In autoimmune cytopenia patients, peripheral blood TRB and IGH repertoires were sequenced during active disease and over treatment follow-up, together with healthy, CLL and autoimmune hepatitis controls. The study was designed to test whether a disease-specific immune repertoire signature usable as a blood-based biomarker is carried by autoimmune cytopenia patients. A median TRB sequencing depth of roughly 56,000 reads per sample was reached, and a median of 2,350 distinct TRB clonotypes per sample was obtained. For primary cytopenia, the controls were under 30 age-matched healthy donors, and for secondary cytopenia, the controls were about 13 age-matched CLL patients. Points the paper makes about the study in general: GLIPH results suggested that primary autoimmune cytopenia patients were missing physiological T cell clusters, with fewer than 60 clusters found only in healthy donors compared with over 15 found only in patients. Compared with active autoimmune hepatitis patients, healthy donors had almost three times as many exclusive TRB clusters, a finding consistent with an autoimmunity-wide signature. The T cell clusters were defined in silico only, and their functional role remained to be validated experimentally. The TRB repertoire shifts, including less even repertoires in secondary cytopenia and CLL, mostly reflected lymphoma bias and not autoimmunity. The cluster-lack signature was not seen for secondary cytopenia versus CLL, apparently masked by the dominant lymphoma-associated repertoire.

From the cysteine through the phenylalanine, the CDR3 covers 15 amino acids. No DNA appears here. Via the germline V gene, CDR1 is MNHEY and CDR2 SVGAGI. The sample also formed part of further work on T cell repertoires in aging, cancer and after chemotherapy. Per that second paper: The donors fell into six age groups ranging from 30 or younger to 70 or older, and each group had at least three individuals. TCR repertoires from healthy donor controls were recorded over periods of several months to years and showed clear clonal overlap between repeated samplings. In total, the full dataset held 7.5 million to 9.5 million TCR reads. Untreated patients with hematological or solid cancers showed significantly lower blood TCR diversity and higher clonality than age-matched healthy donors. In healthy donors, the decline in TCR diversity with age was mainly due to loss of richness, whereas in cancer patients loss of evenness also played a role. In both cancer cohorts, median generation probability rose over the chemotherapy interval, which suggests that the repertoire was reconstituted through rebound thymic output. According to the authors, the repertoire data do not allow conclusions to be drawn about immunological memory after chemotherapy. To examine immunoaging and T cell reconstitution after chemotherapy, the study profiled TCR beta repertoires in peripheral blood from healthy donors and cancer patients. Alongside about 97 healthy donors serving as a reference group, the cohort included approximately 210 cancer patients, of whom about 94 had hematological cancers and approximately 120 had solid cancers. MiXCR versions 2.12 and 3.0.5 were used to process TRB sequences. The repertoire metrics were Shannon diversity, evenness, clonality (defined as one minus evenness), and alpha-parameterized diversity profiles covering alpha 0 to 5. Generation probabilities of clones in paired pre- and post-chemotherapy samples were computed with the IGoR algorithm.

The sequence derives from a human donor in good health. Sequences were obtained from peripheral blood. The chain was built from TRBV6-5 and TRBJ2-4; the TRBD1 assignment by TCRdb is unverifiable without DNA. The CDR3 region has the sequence CASSHLQGNKNIQYF.